These 18 T cell receptor beta chains were all obtained from the same sample, sequenced in a study of T cell responses to AZD1222 COVID-19 vaccine. Repertoires were generated with immunoSEQ multiplex PCR, while TCRdb's copy carries only in-frame clones and drops some. The sample has about 120,000 clones, 80% to 90% seen once. Here the sequenced sample was peripheral blood, taken 28 days after the second AZD1222 dose. The receptors were gathered from an adult who received the AZD1222 COVID-19 vaccine.

The gene calls are TRBV2 and TRBJ1-3; no reliable D call. The CDR3 is 15 amino acids. The V end lost 6 bases, the J end lost 4 bases, and 16 bases lay between the germline ends. Germline V lookup: CDR1 SNHLY, CDR2 FYNNEI. Here the CDR3 reads CASRDHLTGGNTIYF. The CDR3, as DNA: TGTGCCAGCAGGGATCATTTAACGGGAGGAAACACCATATATTTT.

The chain combines TRBV19 with TRBJ1-5; D perhaps matches TRBD1 (5 bases). V was trimmed by 5 bases and J by 5 bases, leaving 10 bases between them. Germline CDR1 LNHDA, CDR2 SQIVND (reference sequence). CDR3 size: 13 residues. CDR3 DNA: TGTGCCAGTAGTTCACAGGAGGATCAGCCCCAGCATTTT. Its translation: CASSSQEDQPQHF.

CDR3 sequence: CASSIRSQNYGYTF. Here the CDR3 DNA reads TGTGCCAGTAGTATTAGGTCCCAAAACTATGGCTACACCTTC. This chain uses TRBV19 with TRBJ1-2; no definite D call. The CDR3 has 14 residues. Trimming shortened V by 3 bases and J by 2 bases, and 10 bases separated the two germline ends. From germline, CDR1 is LNHDA and CDR2 SQIVND (reference sequence). Using reference TRBV19 and TRBJ1-2 for the parts outside the CDR3, the full variable domain is DGGITQSPKYLFRKEGQNVTLSCEQNLNHDAMYWYRQDPGQGLRLIYYSQIVNDFQKGDIAEGYSVSREKKESFPLTVTSAQKNPTAFYLCASSIRSQNYGYTFGSGTRLTVV.

This rearrangement joins TRBV5-8 to TRBJ1-2; TRBD1 is a possible D gene (5 bases). V gave up 5 bases and J gave up 7 bases, with 12 bases separating them. The germline V gene encodes CDR1 SGHTS and CDR2 YDEGEE. The CDR3 has 12 residues. CDR3 nucleotides: TGTGCCAGCAGTAACAGCGGGGGTGGCTACACCTTC. Its protein is CASSNSGGGYTF.

The rearrangement uses TRBV10-3 and TRBJ1-1, with D possibly TRBD1 on 5 matching bases. The CDR3 runs 15 residues. Per germline, CDR1 ENHRY and CDR2 SYGVKD. Trimming pared 1 base from V and 7 bases from J, leaving 16 bases between. CDR3 loop: CAISEFGEAGGEAFF. CDR3 DNA: TGTGCCATCAGTGAGTTTGGGGAAGCGGGGGGTGAAGCTTTCTTT.

The chain links TRBV9 to TRBJ1-2; TRBD1 might be the D (5 bases). Per germline, CDR1 SGDLS and CDR2 YYNGEE. CDR3 length: 18 residues. V dropped 2 bases and J dropped 5 bases, with 25 bases sitting between them. CDR3 nucleotides: TGTGCCAGCAGCGTGGGAGCGGTTCGACAGCTAACCTCGTATGGCTACACCTTC. Amino acids: CASSVGAVRQLTSYGYTF.

The sample holds a few counts of this clone. The V and J genes are TRBV5-1 and TRBJ2-7, with a tentative D call TRBD2 (6 bases). V gave up 0 bases and J gave up 0 bases, with 7 bases separating them. Germline loops: CDR1 SGHRS, CDR2 YFSETQ. This CDR3 is 14 amino acids long. The CDR3 DNA reads as TGCGCCAGCAGCTTGGGGAGGGGCTCCTACGAGCAGTACTTC. Its protein is CASSLGRGSYEQYF.

This clone was seen only once. This chain uses TRBV29-1 with TRBJ2-1, with TRBD2 as a possible D gene (6 bases). The CDR3 extends over 14 amino acids. Germline CDR1 reads SQVTM; CDR2 reads ANQGSEA. V was pared by 6 bases and J by 8 bases, with 20 bases between. Written as DNA, the CDR3 is TGCAGCGTCCGAGCGGAAAGCGGCGGGGATGAGCAGTTCTTC. Its protein product is CSVRAESGGDEQFF.

The CDR3 sequence is CASGLLAAGTYEQYF. The CDR3 DNA reads as TGTGCCAGTGGCCTCTTGGCGGCAGGGACCTACGAGCAGTACTTC. The chain employs TRBV28 and TRBJ2-7; a weak D match, TRBD1 (5 bases). The CDR3 has 15 amino acids. CDR1 is MDHEN, CDR2 SYDVKM, per germline. V dropped 9 bases and J dropped 2 bases, with 20 bases sitting between them.

The gene calls are TRBV7-9 and TRBJ1-2; weak D call: TRBD1 (5 bases). Trimming took off 5 bases at V and 2 bases at J, with 9 bases between the two ends. Germline loops: CDR1 SEHNR, CDR2 FQNEAQ (reference sequence). The CDR3 is made up of 13 amino acids. CDR3 in amino acids: CASSPQDNYGYTF. The CDR3 bases are TGTGCCAGCAGCCCACAGGACAACTATGGCTACACCTTC.

J is TRBJ1-1 and V is TRBV15, with D maybe TRBD1 (6 bases). The CDR3 has 15 residues. The ends were cut back, 2 bases at V and 3 bases at J, with 13 bases in the middle. Per the germline V gene, CDR1 is LNHNV and CDR2 is YYDKDF (reference sequence). CDR3 in amino acids: CATSRWGALDTEAFF. CDR3 nucleotide sequence: TGTGCCACCAGCAGATGGGGGGCACTGGACACTGAAGCTTTCTTT.

The chain has TRBV29-1 and TRBJ1-5; D is undetermined. The length of the CDR3 is 12 residues. CDR1 is SQVTM, CDR2 ANQGSEA, per germline. V was shortened by 7 bases and J by 5 bases, with 12 bases between the two germline ends. CDR3 amino acids: CSACDADQPQHF. The CDR3 DNA follows: TGCAGCGCGTGCGACGCGGATCAGCCCCAGCATTTT.

The V call is TRBV28, the J call TRBJ2-5; either TRBD1 or TRBD2 may supply D (5 bases each). In germline, CDR1 is MDHEN, CDR2 SYDVKM. CDR3 length: 11 amino acids. V dropped 10 bases and J dropped 9 bases, with 15 bases sitting between them. CDR3 in amino acids: CAIEGRGAQYF. The CDR3 DNA is TGTGCCATCGAGGGAAGAGGGGCCCAGTACTTC.

The chain is built from TRBV7-9 and TRBJ1-5; D gene ambiguous. Germline V gives CDR1 SEHNR, CDR2 FQNEAQ (reference sequence). The CDR3 length is 12 residues. Trimming stripped 3 bases from V and 5 bases from J, with 5 bases between. The CDR3 region is CASSLEDQPQHF. Here the CDR3 DNA reads TGTGCCAGCAGCTTGGAAGATCAGCCCCAGCATTTT.

CDR3 DNA sequence: TGTGCCAGCAGCCAAGCTAAGGGTTCGGTTCCCTACGAGCAGTACTTC. It yields the protein CASSQAKGSVPYEQYF. V usage is TRBV4-2 and J usage is TRBJ2-7; D is ambiguous. The CDR3 is 16 amino acids. V lost 1 base to trimming and J lost 2 bases, with 15 bases between them. Per germline, CDR1 LGHNA and CDR2 YNFKEQ.

The chain recombines TRBV7-9 with TRBJ2-5; 7 bases line up with TRBD2. The V gene end was trimmed by 0 bases and the J gene end by 2 bases; junction bases not matched to a gene: 3. The CDR3 has 15 amino acids. Germline V CDR1 and CDR2: SEHNR, FQNEAQ (reference sequence). In DNA, the CDR3 is TGTGCCAGCAGCTTAGCGCTCGGGGGGCAAGAGACCCAGTACTTC. It codes for CASSLALGGQETQYF.

This rearrangement joins TRBV7-9 to TRBJ1-3; no firm D call. Germline V gene sequence: CDR1 SEHNR, CDR2 FQNEAQ (reference sequence). Trimming took 5 bases from V and 5 from J, leaving 4 bases between them. CDR3 length equals 11 residues. The CDR3 sequence is CASSQRNTIYF. The CDR3 DNA reads as TGTGCCAGCAGCCAGAGAAACACCATATATTTT.

V and J are TRBV7-9 and TRBJ2-3; the match to TRBD2 covers 11 bases. CDR1 SEHNR and CDR2 FQNEAQ come from the germline V gene (reference sequence). V dropped 10 bases and J dropped 1; count of bases not matched to a gene: 1. This CDR3 contains 13 residues. CDR3 in DNA: TGTGCCACGGGACTAGCGGGCACAGATACGCAGTATTTT. Its protein product is CATGLAGTDTQYF.